The TCR beta chain under discussion was sequenced for a study of shared clonotypes between healthy human individuals. Study in general: The cohort comprised two women and a few men. Their ages spanned 18 to 49 years. CD4 naive cells filled three plates per donor, CD4 memory three, CD8 naive two and CD8 memory one.

The CDR3 contains 12 residues. Trimming removed 6 bases from V and 3 bases from J; junction bases left unmatched: 2. CDR1 ENHRY and CDR2 SYGVKD come from the germline V gene. As for this clone: Its cognate antigen is unknown. Other DNA sequences within the sample encode an identical CDR3.

Clones were read by immunoSEQ multiplex PCR, and TCRdb kept only the in-frame ones, dropping some. The sample has a few million clones, 85% to 95% seen once. Memory CD4+ cells were the fraction left after CD45RA+ naive selection. The study's findings and limits: Shared clonotypes: about 5% naive CD4, around 3.5% naive CD8, about 2.2% memory CD4, 0.4% to 0.5% memory CD8.

The sequencing input was naive CD4+ T cells from PBMCs. This sample's subset: CD45RA+ positively selected. The origin of this receptor is a man aged 18-30 years in good health. Some clones in this sample may be carry-over from other donors' samples. The rearrangement links TRBV10-3 to TRBJ2-7; 7 bases align to TRBD1. CDR3 loop: CAISRDSYEQYF. CDR3 coding DNA: TGTGCCATCAGCAGGGACAGCTACGAGCAGTACTTC.